These 32 T cell receptor beta chains share one sample of origin, sequenced in a study of vaccination effects on CD4 cells after COVID-19. TCRdb's table, derived via immunoSEQ multiplex PCR, lists solely in-frame clones and lacks some. The sample lists fewer than 30,000 clones; about 70% were seen once. Their antigens remain unidentified. Antigen-specific CD4+ T cells were expanded (with viral peptide pools) by the ViraFEST assay ahead of sequencing. Culture proceeded for approximately 10 days, and CD4+ T cells were then isolated. Prior SARS-CoV-2 infection was absent in the vaccine recipients, as shown by negative nucleocapsid antibodies. Sequencing was performed on CD4+ T cells from PBMCs cultured with SARS-CoV-2 spike peptides, taken before COVID-19 vaccination. The origin of the receptors is a human donor who received a COVID-19 vaccine.

J is TRBJ1-3 and V is TRBV6-1, with D unresolved. This CDR3 region has 14 residues. V was clipped by 3 bases and J by 0 bases, with 6 bases between them. Per the germline V gene, CDR1 is MNHNS and CDR2 is SASEGT. Here the CDR3 DNA reads TGTGCCAGCAGTGACAGGAGCTCTGGAAACACCATATATTTT. Protein: CASSDRSSGNTIYF.

CDR3 nucleotide sequence: TGCGCCAGCAGCTCGGGACTAGCGGGAGCTTCAGATACGCAGTATTTT. Its translation is CASSSGLAGASDTQYF. The chain combines TRBV5-1 with TRBJ2-3, with 14 bases that match TRBD2. Trimming took 3 bases from V and 4 from J; bases not matched to a gene: 4. Looked up from germline, CDR1 is SGHRS and CDR2 is YFSETQ. The CDR3 sequence is 16 residues long. The variable domain in full, completed from reference TRBV5-1 and TRBJ2-3, reads KAGVTQTPRYLIKTRGQQVTLSCSPISGHRSVSWYQQTPGQGLQFLFEYFSETQRNKGNFPGRFSGRQFSNSRSEMNVSTLELGDSALYLCASSSGLAGASDTQYFGPGTRLTVL.

V gene TRBV6-5 combines with J gene TRBJ1-1; the D gene is possibly TRBD1 (6 bases). The CDR3 spans 13 residues. V lost 6 bases to trimming and J lost 6 bases, with 14 bases between them. CDR1 MNHEY and CDR2 SVGAGI come from the germline V gene. CDR3 DNA sequence: TGTGCCAGCAGGCGGACAAACAGGGCTGAAGCTTTCTTT. Its protein product is CASRRTNRAEAFF.

The chain joins TRBV12-3 or TRBV12-4 to TRBJ1-5, with no clear D. This CDR3 has 13 amino acids. V gave up 3 bases and J gave up 3 bases, with 6 bases separating them. The CDR3 spells CASSFNDNQPQHF. The CDR3 DNA is TGTGCCAGCAGTTTCAACGACAATCAGCCCCAGCATTTT.

By frequency in the sample, this clone is large (0.1 to 1%). V is TRBV4-1 and J is TRBJ1-3, with 7 positions matching TRBD1. The V gene end was trimmed by 6 bases and the J gene end by 5 bases; junction bases not matched to a gene: 10. Germline V gene lookup returns CDR1 MGHRA and CDR2 YSYEKL. There are 15 residues in the CDR3. CDR3 sequence (DNA): TGCGCCAGCAGACCCGACAGGGACCCACGAAACACCATATATTTT. This codes for CASRPDRDPRNTIYF.

This rearrangement joins TRBV6-5 to TRBJ2-3; D may match TRBD1 or TRBD2 (5 bases each). Trimming stripped 6 bases from V and 6 bases from J, with 13 bases between. Germline values: CDR1 MNHEY, CDR2 SVGAGI. The CDR3 runs to 13 residues. The CDR3, as DNA: TGTGCCAGCAGCCCCCACTGGGGGGATACGCAGTATTTT. This translates into CASSPHWGDTQYF.

The chain recombines TRBV5-1 with TRBJ2-2, with 9 bases fitting TRBD1. Per germline, CDR1 SGHRS and CDR2 YFSETQ. V was clipped by 2 bases and J by 5 bases; unmatched bases: 7. The CDR3 length is 16 residues. DNA of the CDR3: TGCGCCAGCAGCTTAAGGGACAGGGTTTTGACCGGGGAGCTGTTTTTT. Amino acid sequence: CASSLRDRVLTGELFF. The whole variable domain, filled in from reference TRBV5-1 and TRBJ2-2, reads KAGVTQTPRYLIKTRGQQVTLSCSPISGHRSVSWYQQTPGQGLQFLFEYFSETQRNKGNFPGRFSGRQFSNSRSEMNVSTLELGDSALYLCASSLRDRVLTGELFFGEGSRLTVL.

The V call is TRBV25-1, the J call TRBJ2-3; 9 nucleotides match TRBD1. The germline gives CDR1 MGHDK, CDR2 SYGVNS. The CDR3 has 15 amino acids. Trimming cost V 4 bases and J 4 bases; bases outside gene matches: 6. In nucleotides, the CDR3 is TGTGCCAGCAGTGGGGACAGGGTGGGGTCAGATACGCAGTATTTT. Translation: CASSGDRVGSDTQYF.

The chain couples TRBV5-4 to TRBJ2-1, with 8 positions matching TRBD1. There are 15 residues in the CDR3. Trimming cost V 1 base and J 6 bases; bases outside gene matches: 6. Per germline, CDR1 SGHNT and CDR2 YYREEE (reference sequence). CDR3: CASSLPGQGVNEQFF. The CDR3 DNA reads TGTGCCAGCAGCTTGCCCGGACAGGGTGTCAATGAGCAGTTCTTC.

This chain connects TRBV27 to TRBJ1-5, with unresolved D. V lost 3 bases, J lost 0 bases, and 9 bases lay in between. The CDR3 is 15 residues long. Germline-derived CDR1 and CDR2 are MNHEY and SMNVEV (reference sequence). The CDR3 sequence is CASSFAVDSNQPQHF. The CDR3 bases are TGTGCCAGCAGTTTCGCCGTAGATAGCAATCAGCCCCAGCATTTT.

This clone was counted only a few times. This chain uses TRBV2 with TRBJ2-1; 9 positions match TRBD2. Trimming at V came to 8 bases and at J to 0 bases, leaving 17 bases not matched to a gene. The CDR3 covers 19 residues. Germline V CDR1 and CDR2: SNHLY, FYNNEI. CDR3 amino acids: CASQQDGTSTPSSYNEQFF. Here the CDR3 DNA reads TGTGCCAGCCAGCAAGACGGGACTAGCACCCCCAGCTCCTACAATGAGCAGTTCTTC.

V gene TRBV3-1 (or the pseudogene TRBV3-2) combines with J gene TRBJ2-7; 8 bases agree with TRBD2. The germline gives CDR1 LGHDT, CDR2 YNNKEL (reference sequence). J was trimmed by 4 bases and V by 5 bases; bases with no gene match: 4. This CDR3 is built from 13 residues. Written as DNA, the CDR3 is TGTGCCAGCAGCATGGGACTAGGGTACGAGCAGTACTTC. This encodes CASSMGLGYEQYF.

This sequence joins TRBV3-1 (or the pseudogene TRBV3-2) and TRBJ1-1; D is ambiguous. CDR1 and CDR2 (germline): LGHDT, YNNKEL (reference sequence). Trimming cost V 1 base and J 0 bases, with 12 bases left between them. The length of the CDR3 is 16 residues. CDR3 loop: CASSQARGIMNTEAFF. Written as DNA, the CDR3 is TGTGCCAGCAGCCAAGCCCGGGGAATTATGAACACTGAAGCTTTCTTT.

In DNA form, the CDR3 reads TGTGCCAGCAGCCCTATTGAGACAGGATACGAGCAGTACTTC. Translation: CASSPIETGYEQYF. The chain couples TRBV13 to TRBJ2-7; D is possibly TRBD1 (6 bases). This CDR3 region has 14 residues. V was shortened by 5 bases and J by 4 bases, with 15 bases between the two germline ends. Germline-derived CDR1 and CDR2 are PRHDT and FYEKMQ (reference sequence). The variable domain in full, with the rest retrieved from reference TRBV13 and TRBJ2-7, is AAGVIQSPRHLIKEKRETATLKCYPIPRHDTVYWYQQGPGQDPQFLISFYEKMQSDKGSIPDRFSAQQFSDYHSELNMSSLELGDSALYFCASSPIETGYEQYFGPGTRLTVT.

This chain links TRBV9 with TRBJ2-3; the match to TRBD2 covers 7 bases. J gave up 0 bases and V 7 bases, and 5 bases lay outside the gene matches. CDR3 length: 14 residues. Germline V gives CDR1 SGDLS, CDR2 YYNGEE. DNA of the CDR3: TGTGCCAGCCGGGCGGGGGAGAGCACAGATACGCAGTATTTT. Amino acid sequence: CASRAGESTDTQYF.

The table lists this clone with a few counts. The rearrangement uses TRBV4-2 and TRBJ2-2; D uncertain. The V end was cut by 0 bases, the J end by 8 bases, with 13 bases between. Germline-derived CDR1 and CDR2 are LGHNA and YNFKEQ. The CDR3 has 15 amino acids. CDR3 bases: TGTGCCAGCAGCCAAGATTGGACCCCACGGGGGGAGCTGTTTTTT. This codes for CASSQDWTPRGELFF.

The chain uses TRBV4-1 and TRBJ2-2, with D possibly TRBD2 on 6 matching bases. Between the trimmed V and J ends, which lost 1 base and 2 bases, there was a span of 14 bases. The CDR3 consists of 17 residues. CDR1 MGHRA and CDR2 YSYEKL come from the germline V gene. CDR3 loop: CASSQVATRDNTGELFF. CDR3 bases: TGCGCCAGCAGCCAAGTGGCGACTAGGGACAACACCGGGGAGCTGTTTTTT.

This sequence joins TRBV30 and TRBJ1-2; tentatively, D is TRBD1 (6 bases). The germline gives CDR1 GTSNPN, CDR2 SVGIG (reference sequence). The CDR3 covers 12 residues. Trimming pared 4 bases from V and 2 bases from J, leaving 8 bases between. CDR3 DNA: TGTGCCTGGACCAGGGGCAACTATGGCTACACCTTC. It encodes CAWTRGNYGYTF.

V and J are TRBV5-4 and TRBJ1-1; D not resolved. The CDR3 length is 16 residues. CDR1 is SGHNT and CDR2 is YYREEE in the germline V gene (reference sequence). The V end was cut by 0 bases, the J end by 0 bases, with 12 bases between. CDR3 sequence: CASSLAGREVNTEAFF. In DNA, the CDR3 is TGTGCCAGCAGCTTGGCCGGTCGTGAGGTGAACACTGAAGCTTTCTTT.

V and J are TRBV3-1 (or the pseudogene TRBV3-2) and TRBJ2-1; D gene unclear. CDR1 is LGHDT, CDR2 YNNKEL, per germline (reference sequence). The CDR3 is 14 amino acids. V lost 1 base and J lost 7, with 11 bases in between. For the CDR3, the DNA is TGTGCCAGCAGCCAAGTACCCAGTAATAATGAGCAGTTCTTC. Translated: CASSQVPSNNEQFF.

The chain employs TRBV6-2 or TRBV6-3 and TRBJ2-3; D remains unclear. CDR1 is MNHEY and CDR2 is SVGEGT in the germline V gene. The CDR3 length is 15 residues. The V end was cut by 1 base, the J end by 2 bases, with 10 bases between. The CDR3: CASSYLHRNTDTQYF. The CDR3 nucleotides read TGTGCCAGCAGTTACTTACATCGCAACACAGATACGCAGTATTTT.

This clone has only a few counts. The V call is TRBV27, the J call TRBJ2-7; D may be TRBD1 (6 bases). V was clipped by 5 bases and J by 7 bases, with 12 bases between them. CDR1 is MNHEY, CDR2 SMNVEV, per germline (reference sequence). CDR3 length: 12 amino acids. The CDR3 here is CASSRRDKEQYF. Here the CDR3 DNA reads TGTGCCAGCAGTCGAAGGGACAAGGAGCAGTACTTC.

A single count supports this clone. This chain's CDR3 is CASSLGGSGNTIYF. The CDR3 DNA sequence: TGTGCCAGCAGCTTAGGGGGATCTGGAAACACCATATATTTT. This chain joins TRBV7-8 and TRBJ1-3; D is ambiguous. Trimming shortened V by 1 base and J by 1 base, and 5 bases separated the two germline ends. This CDR3 has 14 amino acids. The germline V gene has CDR1 SGHVS and CDR2 FQNEAQ.

Here the CDR3 DNA reads TGCGCCAGCAGTTCCAGGCAAGGACTAGCGAGGGAAGGGCAGTTCTTC. Protein sequence: CASSSRQGLAREGQFF. The chain has TRBV10-1 and TRBJ2-1; 9 bases match TRBD2. The J segment lost 12 bases and the V segment lost 5 bases, leaving 17 bases of the junction unmatched. Germline CDR1 and CDR2: WNHNN and SYGVQD (reference sequence). This CDR3 spans 16 amino acids.

This clone came up once. The chain combines TRBV6-2 or TRBV6-3 with TRBJ2-5; 8 bases are a match to TRBD2. CDR1 and CDR2 from the germline V gene are MNHEY and SVGEGT. V shed 0 bases and J 5 bases; nucleotides not matched to a gene: 5. There are 15 residues in the CDR3. The CDR3 nucleotides are TGTGCCAGCAGTTACTCTGCGGGGGGCTGGGAGACCCAGTACTTC. Its protein is CASSYSAGGWETQYF.

Within the sample, this clone is medium-sized. The chain uses TRBV6-4 and TRBJ2-2, with D possibly TRBD1 on 5 matching bases. Per germline, CDR1 MRHNA and CDR2 SNTAGT. This CDR3 contains 13 residues. With 8 bases removed from V and 4 bases from J, the gap between germline ends came to 11 bases. CDR3: CASSVTGTGELFF. CDR3 sequence (DNA): TGTGCCAGCTCTGTTACAGGCACCGGGGAGCTGTTTTTT.

This clone was observed a single time. V is TRBV5-6 and J is TRBJ1-2; no definite D call. CDR3 length: 13 amino acids. Deletions cut 3 bases from V and 6 bases from J, with 12 bases between. The V gene's germline CDR1 is SGHDT and CDR2 YYEEEE. The chain's CDR3 is CASSSQFLHGYTF. The CDR3 DNA reads TGTGCCAGCAGCTCCCAGTTCCTCCATGGCTACACCTTC.

CDR3 region: CATSDPGQGEEQYF. DNA of the CDR3: TGTGCCACCAGTGATCCCGGACAGGGAGAAGAGCAGTACTTC. V usage is TRBV24-1 and J usage is TRBJ2-7; 8 bases fit TRBD1. Per the germline V gene, CDR1 is KGHDR and CDR2 is SFDVKD. The CDR3 has 14 residues. V lost 3 bases to trimming and J lost 7 bases; unmatched junction nucleotides: 7.

V is TRBV7-9 and J is TRBJ2-7; TRBD1 matches at 8 bases. The CDR3 sequence is 14 residues long. From germline, CDR1 is SEHNR and CDR2 FQNEAQ (reference sequence). V lost 4 bases to trimming and J lost 3 bases; unmatched junction nucleotides: 5. The CDR3 region is CASSSLDRDYEQYF. CDR3 nucleotides: TGTGCCAGCAGCTCCCTGGACAGGGACTACGAGCAGTACTTC.

V is TRBV5-1 and J is TRBJ1-1; D is unresolved. V lost 6 bases to trimming and J lost 1 base, with 7 bases between them. The CDR3 is 12 residues long. The V gene's germline CDR1 is SGHRS and CDR2 YFSETQ. Here the CDR3 DNA reads TGCGCCAGCATGAATACGAACACTGAAGCTTTCTTT. Protein: CASMNTNTEAFF.

CDR3 in amino acids: CASSQVRDTEKLFF. In DNA form, the CDR3 reads TGTGCCAGCAGCCAAGTCCGGGACACTGAAAAACTGTTTTTT. The chain carries TRBV14 and TRBJ1-4; D perhaps matches TRBD1 (6 bases). The CDR3 is 14 amino acids. From germline, CDR1 is SGHDN and CDR2 FVKESK. Trimming stripped 1 base from V and 7 bases from J, with 10 bases between.

The CDR3 sequence: CASSFGFGYTF. In DNA form, the CDR3 reads TGTGCCAGCAGCTTCGGTTTTGGCTACACCTTC. The chain couples TRBV11-2 to TRBJ1-2; D gene uncertain. The CDR3 extends over 11 amino acids. Germline-derived CDR1 and CDR2 are SGHAT and FQNNGV. Trimming left V 3 bases short and J 7 bases short, with 6 bases between.